This T cell receptor (beta chain) appears in the sequencing data of a study of shared clonotypes between healthy human individuals. Sorted-subset replicate PCRs used about 200 ng of genomic DNA. This amount corresponded to about 30,000 T cell genomes. Profiled with immunoSEQ multiplex PCR; TCRdb holds only in-frame clones, not every one. The sample includes about a million clones, approximately 80% of them seen just once. Concerning this clone: What it recognizes is unknown.

Study outcomes and limitations: Roughly 5% of naive CD4 clonotypes were common to a few donors. A reduction in generation probabilities was seen for non-shared clonotypes relative to those shared by all four donors.

Healthy adults negative for HIV, lacking recent acute infections or vaccinations, served as donors. Per germline, CDR1 SGDLS and CDR2 YYNGEE. The CDR3 sequence is 16 residues long. With 4 bases removed from V and 9 bases from J, the gap between germline ends came to 20 bases. The V call is TRBV9, the J call TRBJ1-6; a possible D gene is TRBD1 (5 bases). The sequence came from a man between 18 and 35 years old in good health. Sample: memory CD4+ T cells sorted from blood. Specified subset: CD45RA-negative fraction. The CDR3 reads CASSLPRPQGGSPLHF. The CDR3 coding sequence is TGTGCCAGCAGCCTCCCCCGGCCCCAGGGAGGTTCACCCCTCCACTTT.